A single sample gave rise to the 32 T cell receptor beta chains below, sequenced in a study of CD8 T cells in ankylosing spondylitis. Each CDR3 protein gets one entry after TCRdb re-called the 5' RACE reads with MiXCR. The repertoire holds approximately 140,000 distinct CDR3 sequences, with about 8% as singletons. Input material: synovial fluid, either unsorted or a sorted T cell fraction (not recorded which). The source of these receptors is a male donor with ankylosing spondylitis.

At least ten counts were recorded for this clonotype. V and J are TRBV5-1 and TRBJ1-5; no reliable D call. The V gene lost 0 bases and the J gene lost 7 bases, with 11 bases spanning the gap. Germline assignment: CDR1 SGHRS and CDR2 YFSETQ. This CDR3 is 14 amino acids long. The chain's CDR3 is CASSLEGFEQPQHF. The CDR3 nucleotides read TGCGCCAGCAGCTTGGAAGGGTTTGAACAGCCCCAGCATTTT.

There are a few counts of this clonotype. The chain recombines TRBV5-1 with TRBJ2-7; TRBD2 agrees at 7 bases. In germline, CDR1 is SGHRS, CDR2 YFSETQ. This CDR3 is built from 14 residues. V was pared by 4 bases and J by 7 bases, with 11 bases of the junction left unmatched. CDR3 nucleotide sequence: TGCGCCAGCAGCGTATCTCTTCTCGGGGGGGAGCAGTACTTC. It encodes CASSVSLLGGEQYF.

There are many counts of this clonotype. The DNA for the CDR3 is TGCAGTGGTCAGAGGTCGTGGGAGACAGATACGCAGTATTTT. Protein: CSGQRSWETDTQYF. The rearrangement links TRBV20-1 to TRBJ2-3; TRBD2 is a possible D gene (5 bases). CDR3 length: 14 amino acids. Germline CDR1 is DFQATT and CDR2 is SNEGSKA (reference sequence). Trimming pared 7 bases from V and 3 bases from J, leaving 17 bases between.

This clonotype was detected many times. J is TRBJ2-1 and V is TRBV20-1, with 8 bases fitting TRBD1. CDR1 and CDR2 from the germline V gene are DFQATT and SNEGSKA (reference sequence). The CDR3 is 14 residues long. With V trimmed by 7 bases and J by 4 bases, 9 bases remained unmatched. CDR3 in amino acids: CSVSGTGLYNEQFF. Here the CDR3 DNA reads TGCAGTGTTTCCGGGACAGGTCTATACAATGAGCAGTTCTTC.

Comment on this clonotype: A much larger clone differs from this one at a single base, so this may be a read error. The chain uses TRBV5-1 and TRBJ2-4; no clear D. This CDR3 is 13 amino acids long. Germline V lookup: CDR1 SGHRS, CDR2 YFSETQ. V lost 3 bases and J lost 6, with 10 bases in between. In nucleotides, the CDR3 is TGCGCCAGCAGCTACCAAGACCGAAACATTCAGTACTTC. Translated: CASSYQDRNIQYF.

In this sample, this clonotype turned up many times. The rearrangement links TRBV24-1 to TRBJ1-1; 11 nucleotides match TRBD1. Germline V gene data show CDR1 as KGHDR and CDR2 as SFDVKD. J lost 3 bases, V lost 9 bases, and 5 bases had no gene match. The CDR3 has 14 amino acids. CDR3 sequence reads: CATSPGQGDTEAFF. The CDR3 DNA reads TGTGCCACCTCTCCGGGACAGGGGGACACTGAAGCTTTCTTT.

The chain uses TRBV12-3 or TRBV12-4 and TRBJ1-2; possible D gene TRBD1, 6 bases. V lost 0 bases and J 1 base, leaving 9 bases between the germline ends. CDR3 size: 15 residues. The CDR3 DNA sequence: TGTGCCAGCAGTTTAGCTGGGGGCGGTAACTATGGCTACACCTTC. Translation gives CASSLAGGGNYGYTF.

The chain recombines TRBV20-1 with TRBJ2-2, with TRBD2 identical over 7 bases. Germline V CDR1 and CDR2: DFQATT, SNEGSKA (reference sequence). J was trimmed by 2 bases and V by 8 bases; bases with no gene match: 8. The CDR3 extends over 14 amino acids. CDR3 sequence (DNA): TGCAGTTCGAGGACGGGAGGAAACACCGGGGAGCTGTTTTTT. Translating it yields CSSRTGGNTGELFF.

In this sample, this clonotype turned up a few times. The chain recombines TRBV6-2 or TRBV6-3 with TRBJ2-7; no reliable D call. Per germline, CDR1 MNHEY and CDR2 SVGEGT. The ends were cut back, 6 bases at V and 0 bases at J, with 18 bases in the middle. The CDR3 is 16 amino acids. CDR3 sequence (DNA): TGTGCCAGCAGCCGTACACCCCGGCAAGGCTCCTACGAGCAGTACTTC. This codes for CASSRTPRQGSYEQYF.

This clonotype showed up many times. The chain carries TRBV28 and TRBJ1-1, with D possibly matching TRBD1 (6 bases). CDR1 and CDR2 (germline): MDHEN, SYDVKM. Trimming took 6 bases from V and 6 from J, leaving 14 bases between them. This CDR3 spans 13 amino acids. This CDR3 is CASRIQGIAEAFF. The DNA of the CDR3 is TGTGCCAGCAGAATCCAGGGGATAGCTGAAGCTTTCTTT.

This clonotype was picked up many times. The chain joins TRBV27 to TRBJ2-7; TRBD1 agrees at 10 bases. V lost 2 bases, J lost 4 bases, and 5 bases stayed unmatched. CDR3 size: 15 residues. The germline V gene has CDR1 MNHEY and CDR2 SMNVEV (reference sequence). This CDR3 is CASSLRGTGEYEQYF. In DNA form, the CDR3 reads TGTGCCAGCAGTTTACGTGGGACAGGGGAGTACGAGCAGTACTTC.

The chain has TRBV7-9 and TRBJ2-5, with 7 bases identical to TRBD2. With V trimmed by 7 bases and J by 0 bases, 11 bases remained unmatched. CDR3 size: 16 residues. Germline V gives CDR1 SEHNR, CDR2 FQNEAQ (reference sequence). The CDR3 region has the DNA TGTGCCAGCATCAAGGGGACTAATCCGTACCAAGAGACCCAGTACTTC. Encoded protein: CASIKGTNPYQETQYF.

V gene TRBV13 combines with J gene TRBJ1-1; a weak D match, TRBD1 (5 bases). The CDR3 loop spans 15 amino acids. Germline CDR1 reads PRHDT; CDR2 reads FYEKMQ (reference sequence). Trimming pared 5 bases from V and 1 base from J, leaving 14 bases between. The CDR3 coding sequence is TGTGCCAGCAGCATCGAGGGGCATCCGAACACTGAAGCTTTCTTT. Translation: CASSIEGHPNTEAFF.

There are many counts of this clonotype. The chain recombines TRBV5-4 with TRBJ2-7, with 9 bases aligning to TRBD2. Per germline, CDR1 SGHNT and CDR2 YYREEE (reference sequence). The CDR3 consists of 15 residues. Trimming removed 0 bases from V and 6 bases from J; junction bases left unmatched: 7. The CDR3 loop reads CASSLVAGAGGEQYF. The CDR3 bases are TGTGCCAGCAGCTTGGTAGCGGGGGCAGGAGGCGAGCAGTACTTC. Full variable domain (missing parts from reference TRBV5-4 and TRBJ2-7): ETGVTQSPTHLIKTRGQQVTLRCSSQSGHNTVSWYQQALGQGPQFIFQYYREEENGRGNFPPRFSGLQFPNYSSELNVNALELDDSALYLCASSLVAGAGGEQYFGPGTRLTVT.

The sample holds a few counts of this clonotype. V usage is TRBV15 and J usage is TRBJ1-5; 7 bases fit TRBD1. This CDR3 contains 16 residues. With V trimmed by 1 base and J by 7 bases, 10 bases remained unmatched. In germline, CDR1 is LNHNV, CDR2 YYDKDF (reference sequence). The DNA of the CDR3 is TGTGCCACCAGCAGAGGAGGGACAGCTTTGACCCAGCCCCAGCATTTT. Translated: CATSRGGTALTQPQHF.

The chain combines TRBV15 with TRBJ2-7; the match to TRBD1 covers 9 bases. V lost 1 base to trimming and J lost 7 bases; unmatched junction nucleotides: 5. The CDR3 contains 14 residues. The germline V gene has CDR1 LNHNV and CDR2 YYDKDF (reference sequence). The CDR3 DNA is TGTGCCACCAGCAGAGGAGGGACAGGGTTTGAGCAGTACTTC. Amino acids: CATSRGGTGFEQYF.

This clonotype has more than one count but fewer than ten. The rearrangement uses TRBV6-1 and TRBJ2-7; possible D gene TRBD2, 6 bases. This CDR3 comprises 15 residues. Germline V CDR1 and CDR2: MNHNS, SASEGT. With 10 bases removed from V and 0 bases from J, the gap between germline ends came to 19 bases. CDR3 bases: TGTGCCACCAAAAGTCTGGCGGGAAGCTCCTACGAGCAGTACTTC. Its protein product is CATKSLAGSSYEQYF.

At least ten counts were recorded for this clonotype. The V gene is TRBV7-2, the J gene TRBJ2-7; the D is unclear. CDR1 is SGHTA, CDR2 FQGNSA, per germline. V lost 5 bases and J lost 4, with 9 bases in between. CDR3 length equals 12 residues. The CDR3 loop reads CASSTYRYEQYF. Here the CDR3 DNA reads TGTGCCAGCAGCACCTACAGATACGAGCAGTACTTC.

In DNA form, the CDR3 reads TGCGCCAGCAGCGTGGGACTAGCGGGACGTGAGGATACGCAGTATTTT. This codes for CASSVGLAGREDTQYF. The chain is built from TRBV5-1 and TRBJ2-3; TRBD2 aligns across 13 bases. The germline V gene encodes CDR1 SGHRS and CDR2 YFSETQ. The CDR3 contains 16 residues. V was pared by 4 bases and J by 6 bases, with 8 bases of the junction left unmatched.

This clonotype was counted a few times. The rearrangement links TRBV10-3 to TRBJ1-2, with D tentatively TRBD1 (5 bases). The CDR3 is 13 amino acids. Germline values: CDR1 ENHRY, CDR2 SYGVKD. The germline V and J ends were trimmed by 3 bases and 4 bases, with 9 bases remaining between them. The chain's CDR3 is CAISDDSFYGYTF. The CDR3 bases are TGTGCCATCAGTGATGACAGTTTCTATGGCTACACCTTC.

This clonotype was observed many times. The gene calls are TRBV5-6 and TRBJ1-6, with no clear D. This CDR3 is built from 14 residues. V was shortened by 2 bases and J by 0 bases, with 3 bases between the two germline ends. Germline CDR1 is SGHDT and CDR2 is YYEEEE. The CDR3 sequence: CASSLDSYNSPLHF. The CDR3 bases are TGTGCCAGCAGCTTAGACTCCTATAATTCACCCCTCCACTTT.

This chain links TRBV30 with TRBJ1-1; possible D gene TRBD1, 5 bases. The V gene's germline CDR1 is GTSNPN and CDR2 SVGIG (reference sequence). The CDR3 covers 15 residues. V was clipped by 0 bases and J by 3 bases, with 14 bases between them. In nucleotides, the CDR3 is TGTGCCTGGAGTGTACGAACCGGGGCGGACACTGAAGCTTTCTTT. Translation: CAWSVRTGADTEAFF. Looking up the rest from reference TRBV30 and TRBJ1-1 gives the full variable domain: SQTIHQWPATLVQPVGSPLSLECTVEGTSNPNLYWYRQAAGRGLQLLFYSVGIGQISSEVPQNLSASRPQDRQFILSSKKLLLSDSGFYLCAWSVRTGADTEAFFGQGTRLTVV.

The genes are TRBV28 and TRBJ2-5; perhaps TRBD2 as D (6 bases). The CDR3 is 16 residues long. Germline V CDR1 and CDR2: MDHEN, SYDVKM. With 6 bases removed from V and 1 base from J, the gap between germline ends came to 18 bases. CDR3 protein: CASSPFSGTVQETQYF. The CDR3 bases are TGTGCCAGCAGCCCCTTTTCAGGGACTGTCCAAGAGACCCAGTACTTC.

This clonotype was observed at least ten times. V usage is TRBV15 and J usage is TRBJ1-4; no definite D call. Looked up from germline, CDR1 is LNHNV and CDR2 is YYDKDF (reference sequence). The CDR3 spans 17 residues. The V end lost 0 bases, the J end lost 4 bases, and 15 bases lay between the germline ends. For the CDR3, the DNA is TGTGCCACCAGCAGAGAGTTTTCGGCCGTCGGTAATGAAAAACTGTTTTTT. The encoded protein is CATSREFSAVGNEKLFF.

This clonotype occurred a few times. The V gene is TRBV10-3, the J gene TRBJ1-1; D is undetermined. There are 14 residues in the CDR3. Trimming shortened V by 3 bases and J by 7 bases, and 15 bases separated the two germline ends. Germline CDR1 and CDR2: ENHRY and SYGVKD. The DNA for the CDR3 is TGTGCCATCAGTGATCCCCGGACGGCCAGTGAAGCTTTCTTT. Translating gives CAISDPRTASEAFF.

This clonotype was observed a few times. V and J are TRBV5-6 and TRBJ1-1; D gene uncertain. Trimming removed 0 bases at V and 7 bases at J, with 7 bases between. Germline CDR1 SGHDT, CDR2 YYEEEE. The CDR3 consists of 12 residues. CDR3 coding DNA: TGTGCCAGCAGCTTGGGGGCGGTTGAAGCTTTCTTT. It codes for CASSLGAVEAFF.

The table lists this clonotype with a few counts. V gene TRBV18 combines with J gene TRBJ1-1; a possible D gene is TRBD1 (5 bases). The V end was cut by 3 bases, the J end by 3 bases, with 11 bases between. The germline gives CDR1 KGHSH, CDR2 LQKENI. This CDR3 is 14 amino acids long. The DNA of the CDR3 is TGTGCCAGCTCACCCCGACAGCTATACACTGAAGCTTTCTTT. It specifies CASSPRQLYTEAFF.

The table lists this clonotype with many counts. The V gene is TRBV7-2, the J gene TRBJ2-3; 8 bases are shared with TRBD2. This CDR3 has 15 residues. The J segment lost 1 base and the V segment lost 5 bases, leaving 5 bases of the junction unmatched. From germline, CDR1 is SGHTA and CDR2 FQGNSA. CDR3: CASSPPGLGTDTQYF. For the CDR3, the DNA is TGTGCCAGCAGCCCACCGGGACTAGGCACAGATACGCAGTATTTT.

Many counts were recorded for this clonotype. V and J are TRBV24-1 and TRBJ2-3; 10 nucleotides agree with TRBD1. After removal of 6 bases from V and 6 bases from J, the junction contained 11 bases not matched to a gene. The germline gives CDR1 KGHDR, CDR2 SFDVKD. This CDR3 is built from 16 residues. CDR3 region: CATSPGDRGNIDTQYF. The DNA of the CDR3 is TGTGCCACCAGTCCCGGGGACAGGGGAAACATTGATACGCAGTATTTT.

The chain uses TRBV5-1 and TRBJ2-1, with 10 nucleotides matching TRBD2. The CDR3 has 16 residues. CDR1 SGHRS and CDR2 YFSETQ come from the germline V gene. J lost 4 bases, V lost 4 bases, and 8 bases had no gene match. The CDR3 nucleotides read TGCGCCAGCAGCGTTCTACTAGCGGGAACGTACAATGAGCAGTTCTTC. It encodes CASSVLLAGTYNEQFF.

In this sample, this clonotype turned up once. V usage is TRBV5-8 and J usage is TRBJ2-2; D remains unclear. CDR3 length: 16 amino acids. V was trimmed by 0 bases and J by 3 bases, leaving 12 bases between them. Germline V lookup: CDR1 SGHTS, CDR2 YDEGEE. CDR3 DNA sequence: TGTGCCAGCAGCTTGGCTCCATGGCGAGACACCGGGGAGCTGTTTTTT. Translation: CASSLAPWRDTGELFF.

This clonotype was seen ten or more times. The chain combines TRBV7-2 with TRBJ2-1; D is unclear. This CDR3 is built from 11 residues. V was clipped by 7 bases and J by 7 bases, with 8 bases between them. Per germline, CDR1 SGHTA and CDR2 FQGNSA. The DNA of the CDR3 is TGTGCCAGCACCCGATGGAATGAGCAGTTCTTC. Amino acids: CASTRWNEQFF. The full variable domain, its missing parts supplied by reference TRBV7-2 and TRBJ2-1, is GAGVSQSPSNKVTEKGKDVELRCDPISGHTALYWYRQSLGQGLEFLIYFQGNSAPDKSGLPSDRFSAERTGGSVSTLTIQRTQQEDSAVYLCASTRWNEQFFGPGTRLTVL.